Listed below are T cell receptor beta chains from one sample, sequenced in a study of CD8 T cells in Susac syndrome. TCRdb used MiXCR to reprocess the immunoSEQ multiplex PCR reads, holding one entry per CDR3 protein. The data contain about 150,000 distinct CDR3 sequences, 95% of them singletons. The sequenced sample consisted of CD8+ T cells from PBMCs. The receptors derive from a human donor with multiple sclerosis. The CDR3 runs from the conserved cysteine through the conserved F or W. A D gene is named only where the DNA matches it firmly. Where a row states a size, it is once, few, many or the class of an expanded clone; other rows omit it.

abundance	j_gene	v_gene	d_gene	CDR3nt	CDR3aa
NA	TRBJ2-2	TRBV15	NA	TGTGCCACCAGCAGAGAGTTCGGGGAGCTGTTTTTT	CATSREFGELFF
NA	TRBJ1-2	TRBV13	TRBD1	TGTGCCAGCAGCTCCTACAGGGGCCACTATGGCTACACCTTC	CASSSYRGHYGYTF
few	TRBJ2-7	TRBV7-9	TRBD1	TGTGCCAGCAGCTTTGACAGGGCCTACGAGCAGTACTTC	CASSFDRAYEQYF
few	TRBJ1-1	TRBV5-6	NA	TGTGCCAGCAGCTTGGTTCGGGTGAACACTGAAGCTTTCTTT	CASSLVRVNTEAFF
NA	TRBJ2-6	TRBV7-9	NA	TGTGCCAGCACCCAGAGCTCTGGGGCCAACGTCCTGACTTTC	CASTQSSGANVLTF
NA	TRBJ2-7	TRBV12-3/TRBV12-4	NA	TGTGCCAGCAGTTTAAACGGAGAGCAGTACTTC	CASSLNGEQYF
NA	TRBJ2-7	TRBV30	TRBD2	TGTGCCTGGATTGTCGGGGGGTTCTACGAGCAGTACTTC	CAWIVGGFYEQYF
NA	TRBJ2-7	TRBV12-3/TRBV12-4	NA	TGTGCCAGCAGCCAGGGACTTGGGACTTCTGGGCAGTACTTC	CASSQGLGTSGQYF
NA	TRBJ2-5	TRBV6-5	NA	TGTGCCAGCAGTCCCACAGCCAAAGAGACCCAGTACTTC	CASSPTAKETQYF
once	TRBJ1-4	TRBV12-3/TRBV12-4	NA	TGTGCCAGCAACCTACAGGGATGGGGGCATGAAAAACTGTTTTTT	CASNLQGWGHEKLFF
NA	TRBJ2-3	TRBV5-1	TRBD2	TGCGCCAGCAGCCCCGGGACTAGCGGGGGGTGGACAGATACGCAGTATTTT	CASSPGTSGGWTDTQYF
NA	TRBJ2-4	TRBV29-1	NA	TGCAGCGTCGAGTACACGGATCGCGGAAACATTCAGTACTTC	CSVEYTDRGNIQYF
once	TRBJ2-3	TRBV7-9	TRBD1	TGTGCCAGCAGCTTGACGACAGGGCCCGCAGATACGCAGTATTTT	CASSLTTGPADTQYF
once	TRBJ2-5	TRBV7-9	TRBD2	TGTGCCAGCAGCTTGGGTAGCGGGACGCCCCAAGAGACCCAGTACTTC	CASSLGSGTPQETQYF
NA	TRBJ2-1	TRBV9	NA	TGTGCCAGCAGCGTAGACTACACTGAGCAGTTCTTC	CASSVDYTEQFF
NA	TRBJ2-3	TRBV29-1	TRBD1	TGCAGCTTCCTGGACAGGGTTGACGATACGCAGTATTTT	CSFLDRVDDTQYF
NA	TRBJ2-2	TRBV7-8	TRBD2	TGTGCCAGCAGCTGGACTAGCGGGTTCACCGGGGAGCTGTTTTTT	CASSWTSGFTGELFF
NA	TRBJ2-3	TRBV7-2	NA	TGTGCCAGCAGCTATACTCGGGATACGCAGTATTTT	CASSYTRDTQYF
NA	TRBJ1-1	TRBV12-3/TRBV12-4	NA	TGTGCCAGCAGTCCCCGAGAGGGGAGGGCTGAAGCTTTCTTT	CASSPREGRAEAFF
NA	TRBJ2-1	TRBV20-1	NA	TGCAGTGCAAGAACTTTTCTCTCCTACAATGAGCAGTTCTTC	CSARTFLSYNEQFF
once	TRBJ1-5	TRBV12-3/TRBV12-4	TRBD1	TGTGCCAGCAGTGGGACAGCGAATCAGCCCCAGCATTTT	CASSGTANQPQHF
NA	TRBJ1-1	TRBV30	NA	TGTGCCCTAAGGGTGTTTGACACTGAAGCTTTCTTT	CALRVFDTEAFF
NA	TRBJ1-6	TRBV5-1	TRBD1	TGCGCCAGCAGCACGGGACAGGGACGTTCACCCCTCCACTTT	CASSTGQGRSPLHF
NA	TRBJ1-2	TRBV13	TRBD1	TGTGCCAGCAGCTTGGACAGGGACTATGGCTACACCTTC	CASSLDRDYGYTF